This TCR beta chain was obtained from a study of T cells in Graves' hyperthyroidism and ophthalmopathy. Study information: Before any treatment, at initial diagnosis, peripheral blood was collected.

The germline V gene has CDR1 GTSNPN and CDR2 SVGIG (reference sequence). V trimming: 4 bases; J trimming: 7 bases; junction bases outside the gene matches: 4. The CDR3 spans 11 residues. This clonotype was seen a handful of times. Clinicians diagnosed patients from clinical symptoms, serum thyroxine and TRAb, thyroid ultrasound and orbital computed tomography. Regions amplified from RNA transcripts were the TCR beta CDR3 regions. TCR CDR3 underwent first-round RT-PCR with the HTBI primer set. Each CDR3 protein is one row after TCRdb ran MiXCR on the multiplex PCR reads. The repertoire holds about 690,000 distinct CDR3 sequences, 17% seen once, with about a sixth in the top ten.

The receptor comes from a man aged 45-65 years with Graves' hyperthyroidism. The rearrangement links TRBV30 to TRBJ2-7; TRBD2 matches 7 bases. Input material: blood. CDR3 sequence: CAWTWEGEQYF. DNA of the CDR3: TGTGCCTGGACTTGGGAGGGGGAGCAGTACTTC.